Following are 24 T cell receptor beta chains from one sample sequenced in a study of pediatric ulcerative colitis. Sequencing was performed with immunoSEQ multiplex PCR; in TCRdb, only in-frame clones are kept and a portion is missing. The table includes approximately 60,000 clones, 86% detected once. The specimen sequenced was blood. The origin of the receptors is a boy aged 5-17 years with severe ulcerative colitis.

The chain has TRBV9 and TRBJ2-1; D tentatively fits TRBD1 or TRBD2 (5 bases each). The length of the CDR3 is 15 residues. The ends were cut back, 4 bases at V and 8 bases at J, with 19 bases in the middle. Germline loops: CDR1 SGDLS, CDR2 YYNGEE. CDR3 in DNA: TGTGCCAGCAGCCACCGGGACCCCACCACCGATGAGCAGTTCTTC. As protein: CASSHRDPTTDEQFF.

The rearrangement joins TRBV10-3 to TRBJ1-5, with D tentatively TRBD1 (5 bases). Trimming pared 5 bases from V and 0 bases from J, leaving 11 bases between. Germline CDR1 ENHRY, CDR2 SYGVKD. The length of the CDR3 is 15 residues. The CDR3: CAISLSGDSNQPQHF. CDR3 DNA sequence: TGTGCCATCAGTCTTTCGGGGGATAGCAATCAGCCCCAGCATTTT.

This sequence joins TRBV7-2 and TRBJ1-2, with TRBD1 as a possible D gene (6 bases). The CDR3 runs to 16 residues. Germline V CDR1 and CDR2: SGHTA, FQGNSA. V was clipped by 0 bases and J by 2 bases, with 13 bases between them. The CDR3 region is CASSLAQGGVNYGYTF. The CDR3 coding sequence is TGTGCCAGCAGCTTAGCGCAAGGGGGAGTAAACTATGGCTACACCTTC.

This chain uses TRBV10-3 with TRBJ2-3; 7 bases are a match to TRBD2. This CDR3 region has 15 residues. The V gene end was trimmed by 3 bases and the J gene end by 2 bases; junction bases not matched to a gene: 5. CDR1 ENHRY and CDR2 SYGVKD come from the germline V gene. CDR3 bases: TGTGCCATCAGTGAACCTCGGGAGGACACAGATACGCAGTATTTT. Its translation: CAISEPREDTDTQYF.

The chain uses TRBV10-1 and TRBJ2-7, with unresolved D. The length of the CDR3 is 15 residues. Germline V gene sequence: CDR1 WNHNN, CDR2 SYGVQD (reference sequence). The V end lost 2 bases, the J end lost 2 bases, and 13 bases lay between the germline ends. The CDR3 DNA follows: TGCGCCAGCAGTGAGATTCTGGGCTCGGCCTACGAGCAGTACTTC. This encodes CASSEILGSAYEQYF.

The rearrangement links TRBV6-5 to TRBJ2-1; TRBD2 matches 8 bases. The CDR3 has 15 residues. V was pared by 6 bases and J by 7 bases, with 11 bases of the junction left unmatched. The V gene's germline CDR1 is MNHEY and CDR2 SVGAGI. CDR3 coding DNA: TGTGCCAGCAGCCTTTCCAGCGGGAGTCGGAATGAGCAGTTCTTC. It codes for CASSLSSGSRNEQFF.

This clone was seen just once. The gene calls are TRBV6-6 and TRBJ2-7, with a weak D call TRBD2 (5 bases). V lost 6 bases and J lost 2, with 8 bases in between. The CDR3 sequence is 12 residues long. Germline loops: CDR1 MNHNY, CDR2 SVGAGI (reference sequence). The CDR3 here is CASRPGTYEQYF. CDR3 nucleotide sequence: TGTGCCAGCAGACCGGGAACCTACGAGCAGTACTTC.

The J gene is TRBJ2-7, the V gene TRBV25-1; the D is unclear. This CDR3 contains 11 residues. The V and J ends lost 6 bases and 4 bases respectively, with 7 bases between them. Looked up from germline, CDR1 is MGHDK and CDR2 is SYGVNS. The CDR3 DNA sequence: TGTGCCAGCAGCCCGATGTACGAGCAGTACTTC. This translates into CASSPMYEQYF.

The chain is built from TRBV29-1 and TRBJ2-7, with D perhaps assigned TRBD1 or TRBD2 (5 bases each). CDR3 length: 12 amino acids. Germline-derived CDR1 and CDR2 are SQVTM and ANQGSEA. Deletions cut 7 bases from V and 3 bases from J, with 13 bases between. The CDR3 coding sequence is TGCAGCGGAACGACTACAGGCTACGAGCAGTACTTC. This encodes CSGTTTGYEQYF.

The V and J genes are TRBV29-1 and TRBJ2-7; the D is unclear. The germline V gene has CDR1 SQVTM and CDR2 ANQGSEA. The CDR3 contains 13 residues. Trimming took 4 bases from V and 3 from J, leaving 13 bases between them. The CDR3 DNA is TGCAGCGTTGTTTCTCGGAAGGACTACGAGCAGTACTTC. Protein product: CSVVSRKDYEQYF.

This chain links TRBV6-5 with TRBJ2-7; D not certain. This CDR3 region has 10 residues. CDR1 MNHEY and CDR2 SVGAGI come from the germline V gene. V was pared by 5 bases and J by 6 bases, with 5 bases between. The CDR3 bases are TGTGCCAGCAGTGACGCCGAGCAGTACTTC. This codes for CASSDAEQYF.

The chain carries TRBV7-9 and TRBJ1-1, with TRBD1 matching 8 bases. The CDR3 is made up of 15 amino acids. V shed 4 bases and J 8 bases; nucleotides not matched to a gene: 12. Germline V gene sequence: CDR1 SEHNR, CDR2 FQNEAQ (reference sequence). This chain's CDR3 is CASSSPTGDGDEAFF. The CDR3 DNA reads TGTGCCAGCAGCTCCCCGACAGGGGATGGCGACGAAGCTTTCTTT.

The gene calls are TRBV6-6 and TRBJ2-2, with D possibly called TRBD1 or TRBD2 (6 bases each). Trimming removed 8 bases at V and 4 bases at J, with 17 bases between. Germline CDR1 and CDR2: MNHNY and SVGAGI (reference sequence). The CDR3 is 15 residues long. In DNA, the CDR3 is TGTGCCAGCTGCGGGACAAAACTTTTCACCGGGGAGCTGTTTTTT. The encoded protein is CASCGTKLFTGELFF.

The CDR3 loop is CASSPPTGTGGSDTQYF. The CDR3 DNA follows: TGTGCCAGTAGTCCGCCGACCGGGACAGGGGGCTCAGATACGCAGTATTTT. The rearrangement joins TRBV19 to TRBJ2-3; 12 bases agree with TRBD1. V shed 5 bases, J shed 4 bases, and the junction held 10 bases outside the gene matches. CDR3 size: 17 residues. From germline, CDR1 is LNHDA and CDR2 SQIVND (reference sequence).

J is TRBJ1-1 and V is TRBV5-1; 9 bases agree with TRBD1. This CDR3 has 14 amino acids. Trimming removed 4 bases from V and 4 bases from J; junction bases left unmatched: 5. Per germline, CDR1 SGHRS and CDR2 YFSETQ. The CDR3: CASSIQGAPTEAFF. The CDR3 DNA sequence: TGCGCCAGCAGCATACAGGGGGCGCCCACTGAAGCTTTCTTT.

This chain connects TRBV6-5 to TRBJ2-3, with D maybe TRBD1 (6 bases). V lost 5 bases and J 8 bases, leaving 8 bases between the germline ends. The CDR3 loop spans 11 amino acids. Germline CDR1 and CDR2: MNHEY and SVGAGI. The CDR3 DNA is TGTGCCAGCAGTGTAGGGGGTACGCAGTATTTT. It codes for CASSVGGTQYF.

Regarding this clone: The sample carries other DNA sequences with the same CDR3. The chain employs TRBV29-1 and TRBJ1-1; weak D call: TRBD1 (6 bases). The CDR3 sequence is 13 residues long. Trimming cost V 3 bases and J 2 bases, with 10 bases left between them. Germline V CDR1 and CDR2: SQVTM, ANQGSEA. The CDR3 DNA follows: TGCAGCGTTGAGAGGGGGGGAAACACTGAAGCTTTCTTT. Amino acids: CSVERGGNTEAFF. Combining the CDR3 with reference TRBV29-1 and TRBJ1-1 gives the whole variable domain SAVISQKPSRDICQRGTSLTIQCQVDSQVTMMFWYRQQPGQSLTLIATANQGSEATYESGFVIDKFPISRPNLTFSTLTVSNMSPEDSSIYLCSVERGGNTEAFFGQGTRLTVV.

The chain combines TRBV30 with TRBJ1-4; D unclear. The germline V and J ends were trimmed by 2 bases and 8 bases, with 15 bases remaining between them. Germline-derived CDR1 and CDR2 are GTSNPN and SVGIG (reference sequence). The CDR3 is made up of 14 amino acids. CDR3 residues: CAWSMGTAGEKLFF. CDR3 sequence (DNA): TGTGCCTGGAGTATGGGAACGGCAGGCGAAAAACTGTTTTTT.

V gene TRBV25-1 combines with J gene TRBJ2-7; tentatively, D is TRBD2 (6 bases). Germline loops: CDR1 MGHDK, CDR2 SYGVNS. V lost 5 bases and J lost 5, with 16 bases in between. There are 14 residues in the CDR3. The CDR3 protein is CASSLRGNSDEQYF. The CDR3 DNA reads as TGTGCCAGCAGTTTACGGGGGAACTCGGACGAGCAGTACTTC.

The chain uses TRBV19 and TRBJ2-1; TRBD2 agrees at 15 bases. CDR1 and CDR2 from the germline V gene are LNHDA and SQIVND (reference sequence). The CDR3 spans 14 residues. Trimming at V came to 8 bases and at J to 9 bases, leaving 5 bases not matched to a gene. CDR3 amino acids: CASRTSGRATEQFF. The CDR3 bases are TGTGCCAGTCGGACTAGCGGGAGGGCCACTGAGCAGTTCTTC.

CDR3 sequence: CASSQDRELAGSDEQFF. CDR3 nucleotide sequence: TGCGCCAGCAGCCAAGACCGGGAACTAGCGGGATCGGATGAGCAGTTCTTC. V usage is TRBV4-3 and J usage is TRBJ2-1; TRBD2 matches 10 bases. The V segment lost 0 bases and the J segment 8 bases; nucleotides outside the gene matches: 10. The CDR3 is made up of 17 amino acids. The germline gives CDR1 LGHNA, CDR2 YSLEER.

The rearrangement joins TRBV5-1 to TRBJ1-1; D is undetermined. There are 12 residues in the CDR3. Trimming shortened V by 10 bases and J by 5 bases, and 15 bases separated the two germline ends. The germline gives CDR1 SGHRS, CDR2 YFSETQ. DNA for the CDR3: TGCGCCTCCTCAGTCGTCGGGACTGAAGCTTTCTTT. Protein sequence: CASSVVGTEAFF.

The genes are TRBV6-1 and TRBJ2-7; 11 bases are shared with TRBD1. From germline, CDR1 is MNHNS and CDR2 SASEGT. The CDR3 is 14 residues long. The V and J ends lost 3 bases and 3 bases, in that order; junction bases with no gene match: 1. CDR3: CASSEGTGGYEQYF. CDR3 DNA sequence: TGTGCCAGCAGTGAGGGGACAGGGGGCTACGAGCAGTACTTC.

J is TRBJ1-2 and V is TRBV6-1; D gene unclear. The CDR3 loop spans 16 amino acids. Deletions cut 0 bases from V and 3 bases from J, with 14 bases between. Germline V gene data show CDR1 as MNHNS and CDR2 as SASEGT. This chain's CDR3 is CASSEAPGLIDYGYTF. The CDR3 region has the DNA TGTGCCAGCAGTGAAGCGCCGGGCCTGATCGACTATGGCTACACCTTC.